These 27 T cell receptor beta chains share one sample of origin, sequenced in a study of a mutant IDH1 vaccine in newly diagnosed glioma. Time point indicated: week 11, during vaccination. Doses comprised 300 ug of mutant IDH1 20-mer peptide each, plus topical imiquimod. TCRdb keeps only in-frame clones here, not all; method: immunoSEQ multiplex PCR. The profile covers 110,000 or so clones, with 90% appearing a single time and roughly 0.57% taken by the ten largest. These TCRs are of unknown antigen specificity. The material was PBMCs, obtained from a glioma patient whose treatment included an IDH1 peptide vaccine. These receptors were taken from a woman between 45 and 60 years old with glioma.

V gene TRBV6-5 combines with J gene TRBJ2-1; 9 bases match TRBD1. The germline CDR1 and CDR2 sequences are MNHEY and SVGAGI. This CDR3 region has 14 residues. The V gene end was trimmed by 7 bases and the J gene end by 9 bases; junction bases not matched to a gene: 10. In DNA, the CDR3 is TGTGCCAGCAACACCGGGACAGGGAGTTCTGAGCAGTTCTTC. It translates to CASNTGTGSSEQFF.

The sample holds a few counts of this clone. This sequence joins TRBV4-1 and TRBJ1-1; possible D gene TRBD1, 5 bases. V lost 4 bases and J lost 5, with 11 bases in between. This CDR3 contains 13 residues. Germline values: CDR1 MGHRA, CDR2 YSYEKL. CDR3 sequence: CASSPREGTEAFF. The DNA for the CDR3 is TGCGCCAGCAGCCCTCGAGAGGGGACTGAAGCTTTCTTT.

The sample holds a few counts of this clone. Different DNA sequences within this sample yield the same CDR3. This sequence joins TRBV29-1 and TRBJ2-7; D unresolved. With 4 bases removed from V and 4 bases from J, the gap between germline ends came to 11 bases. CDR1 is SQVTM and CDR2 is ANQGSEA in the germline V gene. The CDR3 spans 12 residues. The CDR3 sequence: CSVGWQNYEQYF. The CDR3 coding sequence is TGCAGCGTTGGGTGGCAGAATTACGAGCAGTACTTC.

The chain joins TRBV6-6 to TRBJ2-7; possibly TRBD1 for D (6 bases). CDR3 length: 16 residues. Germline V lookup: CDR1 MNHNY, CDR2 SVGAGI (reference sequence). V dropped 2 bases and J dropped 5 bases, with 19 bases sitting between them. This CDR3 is CASSYPTEGRGHEQYF. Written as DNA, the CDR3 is TGTGCCAGCAGTTACCCAACCGAGGGCAGGGGACACGAGCAGTACTTC.

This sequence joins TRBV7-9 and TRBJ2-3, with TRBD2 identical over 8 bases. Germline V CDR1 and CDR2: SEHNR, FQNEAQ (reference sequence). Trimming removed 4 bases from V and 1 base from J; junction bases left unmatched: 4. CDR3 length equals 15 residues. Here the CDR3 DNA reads TGTGCCAGCAGCTGGCGGGGGGCCGGCACAGATACGCAGTATTTT. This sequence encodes CASSWRGAGTDTQYF.

CDR3 in DNA: TGTGCCAGCAAGGGATCGGCTAATGAAAAACTGTTTTTT. Protein: CASKGSANEKLFF. This chain uses TRBV27 with TRBJ1-4; D not certain. The length of the CDR3 is 13 residues. V was trimmed by 7 bases and J by 3 bases, leaving 9 bases between them. Per the germline V gene, CDR1 is MNHEY and CDR2 is SMNVEV (reference sequence).

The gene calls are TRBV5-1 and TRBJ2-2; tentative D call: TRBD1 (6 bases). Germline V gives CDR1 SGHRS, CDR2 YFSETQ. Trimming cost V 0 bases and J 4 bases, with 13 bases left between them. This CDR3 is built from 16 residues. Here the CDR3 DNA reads TGCGCCAGCAGCTTGGCTATGGGGGCGCTCACCGGGGAGCTGTTTTTT. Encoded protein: CASSLAMGALTGELFF.

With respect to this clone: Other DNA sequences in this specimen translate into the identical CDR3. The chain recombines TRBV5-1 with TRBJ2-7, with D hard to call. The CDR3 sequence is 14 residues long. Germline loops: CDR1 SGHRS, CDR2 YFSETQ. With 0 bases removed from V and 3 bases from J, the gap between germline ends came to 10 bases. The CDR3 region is CASSLASVNYEQYF. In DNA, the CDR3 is TGCGCCAGCAGCTTGGCCTCGGTAAACTACGAGCAGTACTTC.

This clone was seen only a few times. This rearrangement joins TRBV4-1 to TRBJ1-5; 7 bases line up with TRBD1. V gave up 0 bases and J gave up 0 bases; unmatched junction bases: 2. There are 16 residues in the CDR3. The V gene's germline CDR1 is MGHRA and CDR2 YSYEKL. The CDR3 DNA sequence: TGCGCCAGCAGCCAAGAAGGGGGCATTAGCAATCAGCCCCAGCATTTT. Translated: CASSQEGGISNQPQHF.

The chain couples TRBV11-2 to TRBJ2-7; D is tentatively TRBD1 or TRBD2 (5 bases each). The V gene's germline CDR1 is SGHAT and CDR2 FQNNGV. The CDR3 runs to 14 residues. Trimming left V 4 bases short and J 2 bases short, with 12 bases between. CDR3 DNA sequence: TGTGCCAGCAGCTCACACCCGGGACCCTACGAGCAGTACTTC. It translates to CASSSHPGPYEQYF.

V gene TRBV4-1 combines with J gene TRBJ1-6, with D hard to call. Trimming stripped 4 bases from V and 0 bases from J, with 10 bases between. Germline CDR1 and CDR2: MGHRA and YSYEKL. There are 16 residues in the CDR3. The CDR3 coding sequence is TGCGCCAGCAGCCCGGACTCCAGCTCCTATAATTCACCCCTCCACTTT. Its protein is CASSPDSSSYNSPLHF.

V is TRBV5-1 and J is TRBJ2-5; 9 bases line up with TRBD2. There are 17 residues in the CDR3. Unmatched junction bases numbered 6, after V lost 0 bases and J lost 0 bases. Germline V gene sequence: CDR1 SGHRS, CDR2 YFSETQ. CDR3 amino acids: CASSLARLAEYQETQYF. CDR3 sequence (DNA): TGCGCCAGCAGCTTGGCAAGACTAGCGGAGTACCAAGAGACCCAGTACTTC.

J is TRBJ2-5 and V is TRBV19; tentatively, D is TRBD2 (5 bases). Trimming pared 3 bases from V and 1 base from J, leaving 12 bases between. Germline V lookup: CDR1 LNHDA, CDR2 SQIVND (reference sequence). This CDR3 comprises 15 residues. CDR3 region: CASSIGASGQETQYF. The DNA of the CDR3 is TGTGCCAGTAGTATTGGTGCAAGCGGCCAAGAGACCCAGTACTTC.

CDR3: CASSVATTRRDTQYF. In nucleotides, the CDR3 is TGTGCCAGCAGCGTAGCTACAACTCGGCGGGATACGCAGTATTTT. V and J are TRBV9 and TRBJ2-3; D is uncertain. The CDR3 extends over 15 amino acids. The germline V gene encodes CDR1 SGDLS and CDR2 YYNGEE. V gave up 0 bases and J gave up 6 bases, with 14 bases separating them.

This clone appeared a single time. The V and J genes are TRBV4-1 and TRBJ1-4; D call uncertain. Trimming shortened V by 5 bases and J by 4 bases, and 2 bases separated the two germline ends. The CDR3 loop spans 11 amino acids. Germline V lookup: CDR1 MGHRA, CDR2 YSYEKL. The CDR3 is CASSFNEKLFF. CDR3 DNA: TGCGCCAGCAGCTTTAATGAAAAACTGTTTTTT.

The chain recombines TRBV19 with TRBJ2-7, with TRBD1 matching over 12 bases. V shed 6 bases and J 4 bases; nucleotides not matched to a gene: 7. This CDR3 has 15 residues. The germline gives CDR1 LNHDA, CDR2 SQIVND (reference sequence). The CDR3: CASSQRGQGAYEQYF. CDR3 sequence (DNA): TGTGCCAGTAGCCAACGGGGACAGGGGGCTTACGAGCAGTACTTC.

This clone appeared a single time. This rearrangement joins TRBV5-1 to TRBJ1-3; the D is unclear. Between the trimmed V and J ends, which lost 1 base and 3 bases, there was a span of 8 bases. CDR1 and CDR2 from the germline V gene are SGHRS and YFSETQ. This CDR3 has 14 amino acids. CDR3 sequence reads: CASSLSEGGNTIYF. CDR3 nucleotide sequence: TGCGCCAGCAGCTTGTCGGAGGGTGGAAACACCATATATTTT.

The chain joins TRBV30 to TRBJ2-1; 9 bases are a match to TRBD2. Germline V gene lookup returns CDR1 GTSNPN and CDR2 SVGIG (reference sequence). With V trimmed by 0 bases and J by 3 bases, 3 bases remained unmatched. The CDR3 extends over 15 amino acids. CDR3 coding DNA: TGTGCCTGGAGTGTACGCGGGAGGGTCTACAATGAGCAGTTCTTC. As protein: CAWSVRGRVYNEQFF.

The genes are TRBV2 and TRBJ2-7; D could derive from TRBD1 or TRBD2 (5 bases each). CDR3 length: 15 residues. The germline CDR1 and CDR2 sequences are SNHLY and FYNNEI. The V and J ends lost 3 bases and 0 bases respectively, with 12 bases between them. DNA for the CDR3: TGTGCCAGCAGTGAGAGGGGTTTAGGCTCCTACGAGCAGTACTTC. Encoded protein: CASSERGLGSYEQYF.

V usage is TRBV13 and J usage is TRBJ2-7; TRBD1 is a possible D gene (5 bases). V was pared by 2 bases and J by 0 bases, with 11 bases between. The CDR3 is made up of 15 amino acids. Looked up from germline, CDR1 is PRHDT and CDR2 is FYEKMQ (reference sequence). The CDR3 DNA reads TGTGCCAGCAGCTTAAGAAAGGGGAACTCCTACGAGCAGTACTTC. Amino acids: CASSLRKGNSYEQYF.

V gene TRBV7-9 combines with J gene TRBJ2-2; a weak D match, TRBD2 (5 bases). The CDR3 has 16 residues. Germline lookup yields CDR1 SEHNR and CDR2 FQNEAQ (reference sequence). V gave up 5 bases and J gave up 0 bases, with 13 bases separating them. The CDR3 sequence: CASSPPSTANTGELFF. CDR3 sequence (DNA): TGTGCCAGCAGCCCGCCTAGCACGGCGAACACCGGGGAGCTGTTTTTT.

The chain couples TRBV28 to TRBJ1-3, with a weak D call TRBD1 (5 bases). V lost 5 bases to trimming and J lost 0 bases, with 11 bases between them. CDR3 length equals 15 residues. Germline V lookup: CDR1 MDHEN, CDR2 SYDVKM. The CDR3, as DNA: TGTGCCAGCAGTAGAATTGACAGCTCTGGAAACACCATATATTTT. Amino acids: CASSRIDSSGNTIYF.

The CDR3 coding sequence is TGTGCCAGCAGCGCCAAACTAGCGGGAGGAGCTACCGGGGAGCTGTTTTTT. Amino acid sequence: CASSAKLAGGATGELFF. J is TRBJ2-2 and V is TRBV7-9, with 12 bases aligning to TRBD2. The CDR3 sequence is 17 residues long. Germline values: CDR1 SEHNR, CDR2 FQNEAQ (reference sequence). V trimming: 5 bases; J trimming: 5 bases; junction bases outside the gene matches: 9.

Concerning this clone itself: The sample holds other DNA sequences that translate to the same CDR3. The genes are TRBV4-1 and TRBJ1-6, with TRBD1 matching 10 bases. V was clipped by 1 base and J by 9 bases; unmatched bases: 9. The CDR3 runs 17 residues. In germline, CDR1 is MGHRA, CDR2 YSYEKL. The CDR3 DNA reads TGCGCCAGCAGCCAAGGAAGGGGACAGGGGTTGGCTTCACCCCTCCACTTT. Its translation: CASSQGRGQGLASPLHF.

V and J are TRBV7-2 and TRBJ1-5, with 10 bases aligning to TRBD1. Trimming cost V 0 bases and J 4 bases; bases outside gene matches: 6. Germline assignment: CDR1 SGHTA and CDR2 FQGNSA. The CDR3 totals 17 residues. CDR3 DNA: TGTGCCAGCAGCTTAGCATGGACAGGGGGAAGGAATCAGCCCCAGCATTTT. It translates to CASSLAWTGGRNQPQHF.

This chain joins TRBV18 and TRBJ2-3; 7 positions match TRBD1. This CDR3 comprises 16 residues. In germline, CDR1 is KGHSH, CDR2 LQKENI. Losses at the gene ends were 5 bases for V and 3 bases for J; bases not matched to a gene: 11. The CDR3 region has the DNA TGTGCCAGCTCAGCCCCCGAGACAGGGTGGACAGATACGCAGTATTTT. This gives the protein CASSAPETGWTDTQYF.

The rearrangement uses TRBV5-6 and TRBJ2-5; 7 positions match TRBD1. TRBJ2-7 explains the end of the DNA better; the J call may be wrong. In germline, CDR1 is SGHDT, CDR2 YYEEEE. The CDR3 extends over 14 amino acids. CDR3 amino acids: CASSLGQGSYEQYF. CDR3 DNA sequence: TGTGCCAGCAGCTTGGGACAGGGCTCCTACGAGCAGTACTTC.